The rows below give T cell receptor beta chains drawn from one sample of a study of T-cell reconstitution after alpha-beta-depleted transplantation in children. TCRdb re-analysed the PCR reads in MiXCR, keeping a single row per CDR3 protein. The table shows about 210,000 distinct CDR3 sequences, with roughly 15% occurring only once. Sequencing used PBMCs, mostly from graft donor cells, obtained 360 days after TCRalphabeta/CD19-depleted stem cell transplant. All receptors come from a male patient under 10 years old who had a stem cell transplant for acute lymphoblastic leukemia, so the T cells may come from the graft donor. CDR3s include the opening cysteine and the closing phenylalanine or tryptophan. The D gene is left open where the match is weak. Size is stated for part of the rows, as once, few or many counts, or as a class when the clone is expanded.

J | D | size | V | DNA | CDR3
TRBJ2-7 | . | once | TRBV5-4 | TGTGCCAGCAGCTTGGGGGGGGAAGCCTACGAGCAGTACTTC | CASSLGGEAYEQYF
TRBJ1-6 | . | . | TRBV4-3 | TGCGCCAGCAGCCACTTGGGGACAATCTCACCCCTCCACTTT | CASSHLGTISPLHF
TRBJ2-7 | TRBD2 | . | TRBV6-1 | TGTGCCAGCAGTCCTCTAGCGGGGGAGCCCTACGAGCAGTACTTC | CASSPLAGEPYEQYF
TRBJ2-2 | . | many | TRBV5-1 | TGCGCCAGCAGCTTGGGAGGGGCGAACACCGGGGAGCTGTTTTTT | CASSLGGANTGELFF
TRBJ1-2 | . | few | TRBV2 | TGTGCCAGCAAGAACGGGTCCCAGAACTATGGCTACACCTTC | CASKNGSQNYGYTF
TRBJ1-1 | . | few | TRBV19 | TGTGCCAGTAGTATACCTCGGGACATTTGGAACACTGAAGCTTTCTTT | CASSIPRDIWNTEAFF
TRBJ2-5 | TRBD2 | few | TRBV12-3/TRBV12-4 | TGTGCCAGCAGTTTGCCCCCGGGAGGGACCCAGTACTTC | CASSLPPGGTQYF
TRBJ1-2 | . | few | TRBV7-2 | TGTGCCAGCAGCTTAGATTGGGGGCAGAACTATGGCTACACCTTC | CASSLDWGQNYGYTF
TRBJ2-2 | . | few | TRBV15 | TGTGCCACCAGCAGAGAAAACACCGGGGAGCTGTTTTTT | CATSRENTGELFF
TRBJ1-5 | . | . | TRBV3-1 | TGTGCCAGCAGCCAACTCATGGGGGATGGACAGCCCCAGCATTTT | CASSQLMGDGQPQHF
TRBJ2-1 | TRBD2 | . | TRBV6-1 | TGTGCCAGCAGTGAGGGGACCCTAGCGGGAGCCTACAATGAGCAGTTCTTC | CASSEGTLAGAYNEQFF
TRBJ2-2 | . | . | TRBV5-1 | TGCGCCAGCAGCTTGGCCGTCACCGGGGAGCTGTTTTTT | CASSLAVTGELFF
TRBJ2-5 | . | many | TRBV12-3/TRBV12-4 | TGTGCCAGCAGGCCCCAGGGGCAAGAGACCCAGTACTTC | CASRPQGQETQYF
TRBJ1-3 | . | few | TRBV11-2 | TGTGCCAGCAGCAATAGCCCAACGAGAGTCTCTGGAAACACCATATATTTT | CASSNSPTRVSGNTIYF